Listed below are T cell receptor beta chains from one sample, sequenced in a study. Via MiXCR, TCRdb re-called the 5' RACE reads, giving one row per CDR3 protein. The table lists 45,000 to 60,000 distinct CDR3 sequences, about 24% of them singletons. The material sequenced was tumor-infiltrating naive CD4+ T cells sorted from the breast tumor. The receptors were sampled from a female donor with breast cancer. Each CDR3 is given with its conserved first and last residue. The D gene is left open where the match is weak. Some rows mark clone size as missing; the rest say once, few, many or name a class of expanded clone.

CDR3 DNA: TGTGCCAGCAGCCCTACTGCGGGGCCCGACACCGGGGAGCTGTTTTTT; CDR3 protein: CASSPTAGPDTGELFF; clone size: NA; D gene: NA; V gene: TRBV7-9; J gene: TRBJ2-2
CDR3 DNA: TGTGCCATCAGTGAGTCGATCGGCAGGGGGCAGATCAATGAGCAGTTCTTC; CDR3 protein: CAISESIGRGQINEQFF; clone size: NA; D gene: TRBD1; V gene: TRBV10-3; J gene: TRBJ2-1
CDR3 DNA: TGTGCCAGCAGCCGAGCGGGAGGTCGGACAGATACGCAGTATTTT; CDR3 protein: CASSRAGGRTDTQYF; clone size: NA; D gene: TRBD2; V gene: TRBV12-3/TRBV12-4; J gene: TRBJ2-3
CDR3 DNA: TGTGCCAGCAGCTTGGTTGGGGGGGTCTACTACAATGAGCAGTTCTTC; CDR3 protein: CASSLVGGVYYNEQFF; clone size: NA; D gene: TRBD2; V gene: TRBV5-5; J gene: TRBJ2-1
CDR3 DNA: TGCGCCAGCAGAGTGACAGGGGACACTGAAGCTTTCTTT; CDR3 protein: CASRVTGDTEAFF; clone size: NA; D gene: TRBD1; V gene: TRBV5-1; J gene: TRBJ1-1
CDR3 DNA: TGTGCCAGCAGGGTTGCAGATACGCAGTATTTT; CDR3 protein: CASRVADTQYF; clone size: once; D gene: NA; V gene: TRBV2; J gene: TRBJ2-3
CDR3 DNA: TGTGCCAGCAGCTTAGGCAGAGGCTATGGCTACACCTTC; CDR3 protein: CASSLGRGYGYTF; clone size: NA; D gene: NA; V gene: TRBV7-2; J gene: TRBJ1-2
CDR3 DNA: TGTGCCAGCAGGCAGACTAGCGGGAGTTCCGGGGAGCTGTTTTTT; CDR3 protein: CASRQTSGSSGELFF; clone size: few; D gene: TRBD2; V gene: TRBV6-2/TRBV6-3; J gene: TRBJ2-2
CDR3 DNA: TGCGCCAGCAGTGTGGGGGGGGAGACCCGTCTGTCTTACGAGCAGTACTTC; CDR3 protein: CASSVGGETRLSYEQYF; clone size: few; D gene: TRBD2; V gene: TRBV10-2; J gene: TRBJ2-7
CDR3 DNA: TGTGCCAGCAGCTTGGTTGGGACAACTAATGAAAAACTGTTTTTT; CDR3 protein: CASSLVGTTNEKLFF; clone size: few; D gene: NA; V gene: TRBV5-6; J gene: TRBJ1-4
CDR3 DNA: TGTGCCAGCATGCTACAGGGTCTAAGGGAGCAGTACTTC; CDR3 protein: CASMLQGLREQYF; clone size: few; D gene: NA; V gene: TRBV28; J gene: TRBJ2-7
CDR3 DNA: TGCGCCAGCAGCTCCGCCGGGACTAGCGGCCCCAGTGAGCAGTTCTTC; CDR3 protein: CASSSAGTSGPSEQFF; clone size: NA; D gene: TRBD2; V gene: TRBV5-1; J gene: TRBJ2-1
CDR3 DNA: TGCGCCAACAGCTTGTGGGGGGCCGGGGCCAACGTCCTGACTTTC; CDR3 protein: CANSLWGAGANVLTF; clone size: NA; D gene: NA; V gene: TRBV5-1; J gene: TRBJ2-6
CDR3 DNA: TGCGCCAGCAGCTTGGATTTTGGTCAGGGGATAAATGAGCAGTTCTTC; CDR3 protein: CASSLDFGQGINEQFF; clone size: few; D gene: NA; V gene: TRBV5-1; J gene: TRBJ2-1
CDR3 DNA: TGTGCCAGCACCCTGACTAGCCGGCCAAATGAGCAGTTCTTC; CDR3 protein: CASTLTSRPNEQFF; clone size: NA; D gene: TRBD2; V gene: TRBV12-3/TRBV12-4; J gene: TRBJ2-1
CDR3 DNA: TGCAGCGTTTACAGCCGTACCTCCTACAATGAGCAGTTCTTC; CDR3 protein: CSVYSRTSYNEQFF; clone size: NA; D gene: NA; V gene: TRBV29-1; J gene: TRBJ2-1
CDR3 DNA: TGTGCCAGCAGTTCCGGGGTCTCTTTCGAGCAGTACTTC; CDR3 protein: CASSSGVSFEQYF; clone size: NA; D gene: NA; V gene: TRBV27; J gene: TRBJ2-7
CDR3 DNA: TGTGCCAGCGGTCCTAGCTGGGCCTACGAGCAGTACTTC; CDR3 protein: CASGPSWAYEQYF; clone size: NA; D gene: NA; V gene: TRBV6-2/TRBV6-3; J gene: TRBJ2-7
CDR3 DNA: TGCAGTGCCCGACCCAGGACAGCGCTTAATCAGCCCCAGCATTTT; CDR3 protein: CSARPRTALNQPQHF; clone size: few; D gene: NA; V gene: TRBV20-1; J gene: TRBJ1-5
CDR3 DNA: TGTGCCAGCAGCTTAGAGGGTCAGGGAAACATTCAGTACTTC; CDR3 protein: CASSLEGQGNIQYF; clone size: NA; D gene: NA; V gene: TRBV7-9; J gene: TRBJ2-4
CDR3 DNA: TGTGCCACCAGCGGGGTGCAGAGGCTGAACACCGGGGAGCTGTTTTTT; CDR3 protein: CATSGVQRLNTGELFF; clone size: NA; D gene: NA; V gene: TRBV15; J gene: TRBJ2-2
CDR3 DNA: TGTGCCAGTAGTAAAACAGATACGCAGTATTTT; CDR3 protein: CASSKTDTQYF; clone size: few; D gene: NA; V gene: TRBV19; J gene: TRBJ2-3
CDR3 DNA: TGCGCCAGCAGCCCCCGAATCGCGAACACCGGGGAGCTGTTTTTT; CDR3 protein: CASSPRIANTGELFF; clone size: few; D gene: NA; V gene: TRBV5-1; J gene: TRBJ2-2
CDR3 DNA: TGTGCCAGCAGTTCAGGGACAGTCACCTACAATGAGCAGTTCTTC; CDR3 protein: CASSSGTVTYNEQFF; clone size: NA; D gene: TRBD1; V gene: TRBV6-2/TRBV6-3; J gene: TRBJ2-1
CDR3 DNA: TGTGCCAGCAGTTACCCGCCCCCCGGGAGAAGTAAAGATACGCAGTATTTT; CDR3 protein: CASSYPPPGRSKDTQYF; clone size: many; D gene: NA; V gene: TRBV6-5; J gene: TRBJ2-3
CDR3 DNA: TGTGCCAGCAGTTACTCCCCTGGGTGGGGGGCAAACATTCAGTACTTC; CDR3 protein: CASSYSPGWGANIQYF; clone size: few; D gene: NA; V gene: TRBV6-2/TRBV6-3; J gene: TRBJ2-4
CDR3 DNA: TGTGCCAGCAGCTTAGTACCGACGACTAGCGGGGTTGACAATGAGCAGTTCTTC; CDR3 protein: CASSLVPTTSGVDNEQFF; clone size: NA; D gene: TRBD2; V gene: TRBV7-8; J gene: TRBJ2-1
CDR3 DNA: TGCGCCAGCAGCTTTATCCATAAAGCAGGCTCGGCTAACTATGGCTACACCTTC; CDR3 protein: CASSFIHKAGSANYGYTF; clone size: NA; D gene: NA; V gene: TRBV5-1; J gene: TRBJ1-2
CDR3 DNA: TGTGCCAGCAGTTTAGTCGAGGGGCAGGGTGGCTACACCTTC; CDR3 protein: CASSLVEGQGGYTF; clone size: few; D gene: NA; V gene: TRBV6-6; J gene: TRBJ1-2
CDR3 DNA: TGCGCCAGCAGCCAAGTGGGGGGGACTACCTACAATGAGCAGTTCTTC; CDR3 protein: CASSQVGGTTYNEQFF; clone size: NA; D gene: TRBD2; V gene: TRBV4-1; J gene: TRBJ2-1
CDR3 DNA: TGTGCCAGCAGCTGGGACCACTCCTACAATGAGCAGTTCTTC; CDR3 protein: CASSWDHSYNEQFF; clone size: many; D gene: NA; V gene: TRBV7-9; J gene: TRBJ2-1
CDR3 DNA: TGCGCCAGCAGCCAAGATTACCAAGAGACCCAGTACTTC; CDR3 protein: CASSQDYQETQYF; clone size: NA; D gene: NA; V gene: TRBV4-1; J gene: TRBJ2-5
CDR3 DNA: TGTGCCAGCAGTGAAACAGCGGGGGCCAGGTGGGAGCAGTACTTC; CDR3 protein: CASSETAGARWEQYF; clone size: NA; D gene: TRBD2; V gene: TRBV6-1; J gene: TRBJ2-7
CDR3 DNA: TGTGCCACCAGTGATTTGGTGGATGGCACCTACAATGAGCAGTTCTTC; CDR3 protein: CATSDLVDGTYNEQFF; clone size: many; D gene: NA; V gene: TRBV24-1; J gene: TRBJ2-1
CDR3 DNA: TGTGCCAGCAGCGACACGAGCTACGAGCAGTACTTC; CDR3 protein: CASSDTSYEQYF; clone size: few; D gene: NA; V gene: TRBV18; J gene: TRBJ2-7
CDR3 DNA: TGTGCCAGCAGCCCTAGCGGGAGGGCCTTGGGCGAGCAGTACTTC; CDR3 protein: CASSPSGRALGEQYF; clone size: few; D gene: TRBD2; V gene: TRBV7-9; J gene: TRBJ2-7
CDR3 DNA: TGTGCTAGCAGCCCGACAGGGGGAGCAGATACGCAGTATTTT; CDR3 protein: CASSPTGGADTQYF; clone size: many; D gene: TRBD1; V gene: TRBV7-7; J gene: TRBJ2-3
CDR3 DNA: TGTGCCAGCAGCTTAGCGACAGGGGGGGGCTATGGCTACACCTTC; CDR3 protein: CASSLATGGGYGYTF; clone size: many; D gene: TRBD1; V gene: TRBV7-2; J gene: TRBJ1-2
CDR3 DNA: TGCAGTGCTGGGGGGACAGGGGGCACGGGACAGCCCCAGCATTTT; CDR3 protein: CSAGGTGGTGQPQHF; clone size: few; D gene: TRBD1; V gene: TRBV20-1; J gene: TRBJ1-5
CDR3 DNA: TGTGCCAGCAGGACGACAGCAGGCACTGAAGCTTTCTTT; CDR3 protein: CASRTTAGTEAFF; clone size: many; D gene: NA; V gene: TRBV12-3/TRBV12-4; J gene: TRBJ1-1
CDR3 DNA: TGCAGTGCTAGAGCTCCCGGTCCAAGCGAGACCCAGTACTTC; CDR3 protein: CSARAPGPSETQYF; clone size: NA; D gene: NA; V gene: TRBV20-1; J gene: TRBJ2-5
CDR3 DNA: TGCGCCAGCAGTCTTAATCTGGGGGTCTATGGCTACACCTTC; CDR3 protein: CASSLNLGVYGYTF; clone size: once; D gene: NA; V gene: TRBV5-1; J gene: TRBJ1-2
CDR3 DNA: TGCGCCAGCAGTGAACAGGGAGTTGAAGCTTTCTTT; CDR3 protein: CASSEQGVEAFF; clone size: NA; D gene: NA; V gene: TRBV10-2; J gene: TRBJ1-1
CDR3 DNA: TGTGCCAGCAGCTTATCCCGGTCGGCCACCGGGGAGCTGTTTTTT; CDR3 protein: CASSLSRSATGELFF; clone size: NA; D gene: NA; V gene: TRBV11-2; J gene: TRBJ2-2
CDR3 DNA: TGCAGTGCTAGGACAGGGGGTGACGGGGAGCTGTTTTTT; CDR3 protein: CSARTGGDGELFF; clone size: NA; D gene: TRBD1; V gene: TRBV20-1; J gene: TRBJ2-2
CDR3 DNA: TGTGCCAGCAGCCCCGCGGGCAGGGGTGAAAAACTGTTTTTT; CDR3 protein: CASSPAGRGEKLFF; clone size: many; D gene: NA; V gene: TRBV6-2/TRBV6-3; J gene: TRBJ1-4
CDR3 DNA: TGCGCCAGCAGCTTGGTGGGCAGGGCTGAAGAGACCCAGTACTTC; CDR3 protein: CASSLVGRAEETQYF; clone size: many; D gene: NA; V gene: TRBV5-1; J gene: TRBJ2-5
CDR3 DNA: TGTGCCAGCAGCTCATCGACTAGCGGGGGAGTCTACAATGAGCAGTTCTTC; CDR3 protein: CASSSSTSGGVYNEQFF; clone size: few; D gene: TRBD2; V gene: TRBV7-2; J gene: TRBJ2-1
CDR3 DNA: TGTGCCAGCAGCTTAGGGGGCGGGAGATCAGAGACCCAGTACTTC; CDR3 protein: CASSLGGGRSETQYF; clone size: many; D gene: TRBD2; V gene: TRBV7-2; J gene: TRBJ2-5
CDR3 DNA: TGTGCCAGCAGCCCCCCGGGGATGGACTATGGCTACACCTTC; CDR3 protein: CASSPPGMDYGYTF; clone size: NA; D gene: NA; V gene: TRBV7-9; J gene: TRBJ1-2
CDR3 DNA: TGCGCCAGCAGCCGCCGGGACCCGACAGATACGCAGTATTTT; CDR3 protein: CASSRRDPTDTQYF; clone size: NA; D gene: NA; V gene: TRBV4-1; J gene: TRBJ2-3
CDR3 DNA: TGCGCCAGCAGCCAATTAGAGGGACTTAATGAAAAACTGTTTTTT; CDR3 protein: CASSQLEGLNEKLFF; clone size: NA; D gene: NA; V gene: TRBV4-1; J gene: TRBJ1-4
CDR3 DNA: TGCAGTGCTAGACCTCCAGGGACAGGGTTCAATGGCTACACCTTC; CDR3 protein: CSARPPGTGFNGYTF; clone size: many; D gene: TRBD1; V gene: TRBV20-1; J gene: TRBJ1-2
CDR3 DNA: TGTGCCTGGGTCGACAAGGCAAGCAATCAGCCCCAGCATTTT; CDR3 protein: CAWVDKASNQPQHF; clone size: NA; D gene: NA; V gene: TRBV30; J gene: TRBJ1-5
CDR3 DNA: TGTGCCAGCAGTATGCAGGGTGTTCGGAACACCGGGGAGCTGTTTTTT; CDR3 protein: CASSMQGVRNTGELFF; clone size: NA; D gene: NA; V gene: TRBV2; J gene: TRBJ2-2
CDR3 DNA: TGTGCCAGCAACCCAAGCGGGGCGAACACCGGGGAGCTGTTTTTT; CDR3 protein: CASNPSGANTGELFF; clone size: many; D gene: TRBD2; V gene: TRBV4-2; J gene: TRBJ2-2
CDR3 DNA: TGTGCCAGCAGTTACCCGGGATACGAGCAGTACTTC; CDR3 protein: CASSYPGYEQYF; clone size: few; D gene: NA; V gene: TRBV6-6; J gene: TRBJ2-7
CDR3 DNA: TGTGCCAGCAGCTTAGAAGGGTCAAGGGCCTACGAGCAGTACTTC; CDR3 protein: CASSLEGSRAYEQYF; clone size: few; D gene: NA; V gene: TRBV7-2; J gene: TRBJ2-7
CDR3 DNA: TGCAGTGCTAGAGATAAGGGTTTCTACGAGCAGTACTTC; CDR3 protein: CSARDKGFYEQYF; clone size: many; D gene: NA; V gene: TRBV20-1; J gene: TRBJ2-7